This T cell receptor beta chain was retrieved from a study of blood T cell repertoires in COVID-19. Looking at the study overall: Donors in the United States, Italy and Spain gave samples during acute or convalescent COVID-19. PBMCs, B-cell-depleted T cells, or T cells were the source of the cDNA or gDNA that made up the material.

Original processing notes: Using reference gene primer amplification, nucleated cell counts were estimated. The data were produced by immunoSEQ multiplex PCR, yet TCRdb's version contains in-frame clones alone and is incomplete. D and trimming come from the DNA, and the V and J calls and clone size come from that table. Seen here are just over 300,000 clones, about 90% observed once, and the top ten hold 1.8%. Seattle patient enrollment occurred during active infection, with longitudinal follow-up thereafter. The CDR3 sequence is 11 residues long. Germline lookup yields CDR1 PRHDT and CDR2 FYEKMQ (reference sequence). V was clipped by 4 bases and J by 6 bases, with 6 bases between them.

V is TRBV13 and J is TRBJ1-2, with D hard to call. The receptor's source is a young woman with COVID-19, enrolled during active disease. Sequencing used peripheral blood. As DNA, the CDR3 is TGTGCCAGCAGCTCTACAGATGGCTACACCTTC. Its translation: CASSSTDGYTF.